A selection of T cell receptor beta chains follows, all from one sample in a study of blood T cell repertoires in COVID-19. This table comes from immunoSEQ multiplex PCR, and its TCRdb copy is limited to in-frame clones, with some not included. The data contain some 250,000 clones, 88% of them singletons. Sample: peripheral blood. Source of these receptors: a woman in her thirties or forties who had recovered from COVID-19. CDR3s include the opening cysteine and the closing phenylalanine or tryptophan.

v_gene: TRBV9; j_gene: TRBJ1-1; CDR3aa: CASSVATWAGDTEAFF
v_gene: TRBV18; j_gene: TRBJ2-2; CDR3aa: CASRPGTGELFF
v_gene: TRBV5-4; j_gene: TRBJ1-2; CDR3aa: CASSLGRDYGYTF
v_gene: TRBV7-6; j_gene: TRBJ1-5; CDR3aa: CASSGGGWDQPQHF
v_gene: TRBV12-3/TRBV12-4; j_gene: TRBJ1-6; CDR3aa: CASSPGNSPLHF
v_gene: TRBV4-1; j_gene: TRBJ2-3; CDR3aa: CASSQAGTSGSGASTDTQYF
v_gene: TRBV28; j_gene: TRBJ2-3; CDR3aa: CASSPPPPGTPTTDTQYF
v_gene: TRBV14; j_gene: TRBJ2-1; CDR3aa: CASSPPEGQRGGNEQFF
v_gene: TRBV6-5; j_gene: TRBJ2-2; CDR3aa: CASSYRRSPGAGELFF
v_gene: TRBV30; j_gene: TRBJ1-3; CDR3aa: CAWGRDTLYSGNTIYF
v_gene: TRBV27; j_gene: TRBJ2-2; CDR3aa: CASTRWSDTGELFF
v_gene: TRBV28; j_gene: TRBJ1-6; CDR3aa: CASSLSGEGNSPLHF
v_gene: TRBV30; j_gene: TRBJ1-5; CDR3aa: CAWARDSNQPQHF
v_gene: TRBV30; j_gene: TRBJ1-6; CDR3aa: CAYTLGGTSPLHF
v_gene: TRBV5-1; j_gene: TRBJ2-3; CDR3aa: CASSSLGGRAPDTQYF
v_gene: TRBV24-1; j_gene: TRBJ1-1; CDR3aa: CATSGPGGTRTEAFF
v_gene: TRBV15; j_gene: TRBJ1-1; CDR3aa: CATSQTGGFGAFF
v_gene: TRBV19; j_gene: TRBJ2-1; CDR3aa: CASSIVGGGFVEQFF
v_gene: TRBV6-5; j_gene: TRBJ2-3; CDR3aa: CASTNRGARGDTQYF
v_gene: TRBV5-5; j_gene: TRBJ1-4; CDR3aa: CASSPPGGRDEKLFF
v_gene: TRBV28; j_gene: TRBJ2-1; CDR3aa: CASSLGTLVEQFF
v_gene: TRBV2; j_gene: TRBJ1-5; CDR3aa: CASSGTGGGGSQPQHF
v_gene: TRBV14; j_gene: TRBJ1-2; CDR3aa: CASSHWGQTYGYTF
v_gene: TRBV6-2/TRBV6-3; j_gene: TRBJ1-1; CDR3aa: CASSHPGQLNTEAFF
v_gene: TRBV6-5; j_gene: TRBJ2-7; CDR3aa: CASSYPRGAQYF
v_gene: TRBV6-2/TRBV6-3; j_gene: TRBJ2-7; CDR3aa: CASSNPTGGYEQYF
v_gene: TRBV24-1; j_gene: TRBJ2-6; CDR3aa: CATSDRTGFGANVLTF
v_gene: TRBV5-4; j_gene: TRBJ2-1; CDR3aa: CASSLGDRGNEQFF
v_gene: TRBV3-1/TRBV3-2; j_gene: TRBJ1-2; CDR3aa: CASSQRSGAWARYGYTF
v_gene: TRBV30; j_gene: TRBJ1-2; CDR3aa: CAWTRDSYGYTF
v_gene: TRBV19; j_gene: TRBJ2-7; CDR3aa: CASSPAGGVYEQYF
v_gene: TRBV27; j_gene: TRBJ1-5; CDR3aa: CASSLVGAGFGNQPQHF
v_gene: TRBV6-5; j_gene: TRBJ2-7; CDR3aa: CASSYVAGGPYEQYF
v_gene: TRBV30; j_gene: TRBJ2-5; CDR3aa: CAWTVQGAWETQYF
v_gene: TRBV12-5; j_gene: TRBJ2-1; CDR3aa: CASGLGGLGPKFF
v_gene: TRBV5-8; j_gene: TRBJ2-3; CDR3aa: CASSLFLAALTDTQYF
v_gene: TRBV9; j_gene: TRBJ1-3; CDR3aa: CASSPRPQGPGNTIYF
v_gene: TRBV5-6; j_gene: TRBJ2-7; CDR3aa: CASSPGGLAPRREQYF
v_gene: TRBV2; j_gene: TRBJ2-3; CDR3aa: CTSSPGGSTDTQYF
v_gene: TRBV6-2/TRBV6-3; j_gene: TRBJ2-3; CDR3aa: CASSLAGNRDTQYF
v_gene: TRBV24-1; j_gene: TRBJ1-4; CDR3aa: CATSGGLPNEKLFF
v_gene: TRBV4-1; j_gene: TRBJ1-5; CDR3aa: CASSQAIGGNQPQHF